This T cell receptor (beta chain) originates from a study of blood T cell repertoires in COVID-19. Repertoires were generated with immunoSEQ multiplex PCR, while TCRdb's copy carries only in-frame clones and drops some. The sample records more than 110,000 clones, 80% to 85% being singletons. The CDR3 extends over 13 amino acids. V gave up 3 bases and J gave up 5 bases; unmatched junction bases: 6. The V gene's germline CDR1 is DFQATT and CDR2 SNEGSKA (reference sequence). The sequenced sample consisted of peripheral blood. The sequence was collected from a human donor in a cohort sampled during active COVID-19. The J gene is TRBJ1-2, the V gene TRBV20-1; the match to TRBD1 covers 7 bases. The CDR3 here is CSASAGGWYGYTF. The CDR3 DNA follows: TGCAGTGCTAGTGCAGGGGGTTGGTATGGCTACACCTTC.